Below are 10 T cell receptor beta chains sequenced from a single sample in a study of blood T cell repertoires in COVID-19. The method was immunoSEQ multiplex PCR; TCRdb's version includes in-frame clones alone and lacks a portion of them. The repertoire consists of 250,000 or so clones, with roughly 87% occurring once and the leading ten covering 2% to 3%. Sequencing input: PBMCs or T cells enriched from blood (not recorded which). The receptors derive from a woman aged 25 to 39 with acute COVID-19.

This clone has only one observation. The chain has TRBV5-1 and TRBJ1-2; 9 bases align to TRBD1. V was pared by 3 bases and J by 3 bases, with 9 bases of the junction left unmatched. CDR3 length: 16 amino acids. CDR1 and CDR2 from the germline V gene are SGHRS and YFSETQ. CDR3 protein: CASSSLPWTGDYGYTF. The DNA of the CDR3 is TGCGCCAGCAGCTCATTACCCTGGACAGGGGACTATGGCTACACCTTC. Complete variable domain (other parts from reference TRBV5-1 and TRBJ1-2): KAGVTQTPRYLIKTRGQQVTLSCSPISGHRSVSWYQQTPGQGLQFLFEYFSETQRNKGNFPGRFSGRQFSNSRSEMNVSTLELGDSALYLCASSSLPWTGDYGYTFGSGTRLTVV.

This chain joins TRBV5-1 and TRBJ2-7, with D perhaps TRBD1 (5 bases). This CDR3 comprises 12 residues. Germline V CDR1 and CDR2: SGHRS, YFSETQ. Between the trimmed V and J ends, which lost 3 bases and 5 bases, there was a span of 9 bases. The CDR3 sequence: CASSSQGHEQYF. CDR3 sequence (DNA): TGCGCCAGCAGCTCGCAGGGTCACGAGCAGTACTTC.

The chain has TRBV6-1 and TRBJ1-3; D might be TRBD1 (6 bases). The CDR3 contains 17 residues. The ends were cut back, 3 bases at V and 5 bases at J, with 20 bases in the middle. Germline CDR1 and CDR2: MNHNS and SASEGT. CDR3 DNA sequence: TGTGCCAGCAGTGAGACCGGGACACCCAGTACCAGAAACACCATATATTTT. Residues: CASSETGTPSTRNTIYF.

The rearrangement joins TRBV3-1 (or the pseudogene TRBV3-2) to TRBJ1-4; TRBD1 agrees at 9 bases. The CDR3 sequence is 18 residues long. Per germline, CDR1 LGHDT and CDR2 YNNKEL (reference sequence). The V segment lost 0 bases and the J segment 5 bases; nucleotides outside the gene matches: 10. The CDR3 DNA sequence: TGTGCCAGCAGCCAAGAAACAGGGGGCGTGGACCTGAATGAAAAACTGTTTTTT. Translated: CASSQETGGVDLNEKLFF.

The CDR3 DNA is TGTGCCAGTAGTGGGACAGGGTTTAATCAGCCCCAGCATTTT. Translating it yields CASSGTGFNQPQHF. The V gene is TRBV19, the J gene TRBJ1-5; TRBD1 matches 9 bases. CDR1 is LNHDA, CDR2 SQIVND, per germline (reference sequence). V gave up 5 bases and J gave up 4 bases; unmatched junction bases: 3. The CDR3 contains 14 residues.

Concerning this clone: One junction end disagrees with the germline gene, perhaps due to a read error. J is TRBJ1-3 and V is TRBV7-7; a weak D match, TRBD1 (6 bases). CDR1 is SSHAT and CDR2 is FNYEAQ in the germline V gene (reference sequence). This CDR3 region has 13 residues. The DNA of the CDR3 is TGTGCTAGCAGCTTAGTTTCAGGGGACACCATATATTTT. Amino acid sequence: CASSLVSGDTIYF.

As DNA, the CDR3 is TGTGCCAGCAGCTTATTAGCAGGGTTGGTTGGCTACACCTTC. Protein sequence: CASSLLAGLVGYTF. The chain uses TRBV7-9 and TRBJ1-2, with D possibly matching TRBD1 (5 bases). CDR3 length equals 14 residues. Germline CDR1 reads SEHNR; CDR2 reads FQNEAQ (reference sequence). The V end was cut by 2 bases, the J end by 7 bases, with 14 bases between.

J is TRBJ1-1 and V is TRBV6-2 or TRBV6-3; possible D gene TRBD1, 6 bases. CDR1 is MNHEY, CDR2 SVGEGT, per germline. The CDR3 is 15 amino acids. The V end was cut by 5 bases, the J end by 6 bases, with 19 bases between. The CDR3 loop reads CASSPEQGPGAEAFF. The DNA for the CDR3 is TGTGCCAGCAGTCCCGAACAGGGCCCGGGCGCTGAAGCTTTCTTT.

The CDR3 sequence is CASSLGGASYNEQFF. DNA of the CDR3: TGTGCCAGCAGCTTGGGTGGGGCCTCCTACAATGAGCAGTTCTTC. This chain links TRBV11-2 with TRBJ2-1; TRBD1 might be the D (5 bases). The germline gives CDR1 SGHAT, CDR2 FQNNGV. Trimming pared 3 bases from V and 0 bases from J, leaving 9 bases between. This CDR3 contains 15 residues.

The V gene is TRBV4-2, the J gene TRBJ2-7; maybe TRBD1 (6 bases). Trimming took off 0 bases at V and 2 bases at J, with 14 bases between the two ends. Looked up from germline, CDR1 is LGHNA and CDR2 is YNFKEQ. The CDR3 is 16 amino acids. The CDR3 reads CASSQDRRTEAYEQYF. In DNA form, the CDR3 reads TGTGCCAGCAGCCAAGATCGGAGGACAGAAGCCTACGAGCAGTACTTC.